This note documents a single TCR beta chain sequence. A much larger clone lies one base from this, so it may be a read error. Alongside a J-beta primer mix, a sample-barcoded 5' primer served in a second PCR lasting about 7 to 12 cycles. TCRdb itself ran the 5' RACE reads through MiXCR, one entry per CDR3 protein. The sample holds some 670,000 distinct CDR3 sequences; 45% to 60% are singletons and the top ten take less than 15%. The data were taken from a study of blood T cells in healthy people across ages. The sequence came from a woman older than 75 in good health. Sequencing used blood.

Here the CDR3 reads CASRNLRRPGEQYF. The CDR3 DNA reads TGTGCCAGCCGAAACCTACGCAGGCCAGGCGAGCAGTACTTC. This chain connects TRBV28 to TRBJ2-7, with D unclear. Germline CDR1 reads MDHEN; CDR2 reads SYDVKM. The V and J ends lost 8 bases and 6 bases respectively, with 20 bases between them. The CDR3 length is 14 residues. Together with reference TRBV28 and TRBJ2-7, the CDR3 gives the full variable domain: DVKVTQSSRYLVKRTGEKVFLECVQDMDHENMFWYRQDPGLGLRLIYFSYDVKMKEKGDIPEGYSVSREKKERFSLILESASTNQTSMYLCASRNLRRPGEQYFGPGTRLTVT.